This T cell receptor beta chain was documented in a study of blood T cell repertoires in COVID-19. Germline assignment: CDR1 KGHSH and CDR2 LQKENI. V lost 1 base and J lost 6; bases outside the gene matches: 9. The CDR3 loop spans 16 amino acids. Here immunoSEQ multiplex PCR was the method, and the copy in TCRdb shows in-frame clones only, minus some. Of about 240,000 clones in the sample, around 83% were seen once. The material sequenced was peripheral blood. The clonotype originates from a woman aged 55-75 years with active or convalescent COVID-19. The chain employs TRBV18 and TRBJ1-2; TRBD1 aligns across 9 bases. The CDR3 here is CASSPRYRTGDNGYTF. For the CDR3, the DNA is TGTGCCAGCTCACCACGGTACCGGACAGGGGACAATGGCTACACCTTC.